Presented here are 4 T cell receptor beta chains from one specimen sequenced in a study of T cell repertoires in cytomegalovirus infection. MiXCR, applied by TCRdb to the reads, yields one record per CDR3 protein. The sample records 150,000 to 180,000 distinct CDR3 sequences, 23% being singletons. The material sequenced was PBMCs. These receptors originate from a human donor in good health (CMV status not recorded). Some clones in this sample may be carry-over from other donors' samples.

CDR3 DNA sequence: TGCGCCAGCCAACTTTATGCCGGCACTGAAGCTTTCTTT. It is translated as CASQLYAGTEAFF. The gene calls are TRBV5-1 and TRBJ1-1; D is uncertain. CDR1 is SGHRS, CDR2 YFSETQ, per germline. The length of the CDR3 is 13 residues. V dropped 7 bases and J dropped 4 bases, with 14 bases sitting between them.

This clonotype was counted between two and nine times. The V call is TRBV29-1, the J call TRBJ1-1; 8 positions agree with TRBD1. J was trimmed by 6 bases and V by 6 bases; bases with no gene match: 9. CDR1 SQVTM and CDR2 ANQGSEA come from the germline V gene. The CDR3 length is 13 residues. Here the CDR3 reads CSVSLTGGSEAFF. CDR3 DNA: TGCAGCGTCTCGCTCACAGGGGGTTCTGAAGCTTTCTTT.

This clonotype was counted at least ten times. V gene TRBV12-3 or TRBV12-4 combines with J gene TRBJ2-5; 7 nucleotides agree with TRBD2. The CDR3 length is 16 residues. Losses at the gene ends were 6 bases for V and 5 bases for J; bases not matched to a gene: 15. Written as DNA, the CDR3 is TGTGCCAGCAGCTGGCGTTCTAGCGGCCTCGCGGAGACCCAGTACTTC. Its translation is CASSWRSSGLAETQYF.

This clonotype was found a few times. The V and J genes are TRBV28 and TRBJ2-3; D could derive from TRBD1 or TRBD2 (5 bases each). The germline gives CDR1 MDHEN, CDR2 SYDVKM. The CDR3 has 15 residues. V gave up 5 bases and J gave up 0 bases, with 12 bases separating them. The CDR3 region is CASSLMGVSTDTQYF. CDR3 coding DNA: TGTGCCAGCAGTCTAATGGGGGTTAGCACAGATACGCAGTATTTT.